This T cell receptor beta chain stems from a study of vaccination and CD4 T cells after COVID-19. This clonotype was recorded a few times. The antigen remains unidentified. The CDR3 has 13 residues. The germline CDR1 and CDR2 sequences are SGHTA and FQGNSA. The V end was cut by 2 bases, the J end by 2 bases, with 5 bases between. The treatment: 10-day PBMC culture with coronavirus spike peptide pools or control peptides (ViraFEST assay). The Oncomine TCR Beta short-read assay generated sequence data from the DNA of cultured CD4+ T cells. MiXCR, applied by TCRdb to the PCR reads, yields one record per CDR3 protein. The sample shows around 21,000 distinct CDR3 sequences, roughly half of them seen only once.

This sequence originates from a human donor who had recovered from COVID-19. The specimen was CD4+ T cells from blood, cultured in vitro. J is TRBJ2-3 and V is TRBV7-2, with D hard to call. The CDR3: CASSLMATDTQYF. The CDR3 DNA sequence: TGTGCCAGCAGCTTAATGGCCACAGATACGCAGTATTTT.